The source of this T cell receptor beta chain is a study of blood T cell repertoires in COVID-19. Overall study context: Sources were T cells, B-cell-depleted T cells, or PBMCs; the material itself was cDNA or gDNA.

Authors' processing steps: Nucleated cell counts were estimated from reference gene primer amplification. Here immunoSEQ multiplex PCR was the method, and the copy in TCRdb shows in-frame clones only, minus some. V and J calls and clone size are those listed in that table; D and trimming were worked out from the DNA. The sample records some 140,000 clones, around 81% being singletons. Unmatched junction bases numbered 11, after V lost 7 bases and J lost 13 bases. Germline CDR1 and CDR2: SEHNR and FQNEAQ (reference sequence). This CDR3 comprises 12 residues. This TCR came from an older woman with active or convalescent COVID-19. The sample consisted of peripheral blood. The genes are TRBV7-9 and TRBJ2-5; 8 bases map to TRBD1. CDR3 DNA sequence: TGTGCCAGCACCCCGGGACAGGACCGTAGGTACTTC. It specifies CASTPGQDRRYF.